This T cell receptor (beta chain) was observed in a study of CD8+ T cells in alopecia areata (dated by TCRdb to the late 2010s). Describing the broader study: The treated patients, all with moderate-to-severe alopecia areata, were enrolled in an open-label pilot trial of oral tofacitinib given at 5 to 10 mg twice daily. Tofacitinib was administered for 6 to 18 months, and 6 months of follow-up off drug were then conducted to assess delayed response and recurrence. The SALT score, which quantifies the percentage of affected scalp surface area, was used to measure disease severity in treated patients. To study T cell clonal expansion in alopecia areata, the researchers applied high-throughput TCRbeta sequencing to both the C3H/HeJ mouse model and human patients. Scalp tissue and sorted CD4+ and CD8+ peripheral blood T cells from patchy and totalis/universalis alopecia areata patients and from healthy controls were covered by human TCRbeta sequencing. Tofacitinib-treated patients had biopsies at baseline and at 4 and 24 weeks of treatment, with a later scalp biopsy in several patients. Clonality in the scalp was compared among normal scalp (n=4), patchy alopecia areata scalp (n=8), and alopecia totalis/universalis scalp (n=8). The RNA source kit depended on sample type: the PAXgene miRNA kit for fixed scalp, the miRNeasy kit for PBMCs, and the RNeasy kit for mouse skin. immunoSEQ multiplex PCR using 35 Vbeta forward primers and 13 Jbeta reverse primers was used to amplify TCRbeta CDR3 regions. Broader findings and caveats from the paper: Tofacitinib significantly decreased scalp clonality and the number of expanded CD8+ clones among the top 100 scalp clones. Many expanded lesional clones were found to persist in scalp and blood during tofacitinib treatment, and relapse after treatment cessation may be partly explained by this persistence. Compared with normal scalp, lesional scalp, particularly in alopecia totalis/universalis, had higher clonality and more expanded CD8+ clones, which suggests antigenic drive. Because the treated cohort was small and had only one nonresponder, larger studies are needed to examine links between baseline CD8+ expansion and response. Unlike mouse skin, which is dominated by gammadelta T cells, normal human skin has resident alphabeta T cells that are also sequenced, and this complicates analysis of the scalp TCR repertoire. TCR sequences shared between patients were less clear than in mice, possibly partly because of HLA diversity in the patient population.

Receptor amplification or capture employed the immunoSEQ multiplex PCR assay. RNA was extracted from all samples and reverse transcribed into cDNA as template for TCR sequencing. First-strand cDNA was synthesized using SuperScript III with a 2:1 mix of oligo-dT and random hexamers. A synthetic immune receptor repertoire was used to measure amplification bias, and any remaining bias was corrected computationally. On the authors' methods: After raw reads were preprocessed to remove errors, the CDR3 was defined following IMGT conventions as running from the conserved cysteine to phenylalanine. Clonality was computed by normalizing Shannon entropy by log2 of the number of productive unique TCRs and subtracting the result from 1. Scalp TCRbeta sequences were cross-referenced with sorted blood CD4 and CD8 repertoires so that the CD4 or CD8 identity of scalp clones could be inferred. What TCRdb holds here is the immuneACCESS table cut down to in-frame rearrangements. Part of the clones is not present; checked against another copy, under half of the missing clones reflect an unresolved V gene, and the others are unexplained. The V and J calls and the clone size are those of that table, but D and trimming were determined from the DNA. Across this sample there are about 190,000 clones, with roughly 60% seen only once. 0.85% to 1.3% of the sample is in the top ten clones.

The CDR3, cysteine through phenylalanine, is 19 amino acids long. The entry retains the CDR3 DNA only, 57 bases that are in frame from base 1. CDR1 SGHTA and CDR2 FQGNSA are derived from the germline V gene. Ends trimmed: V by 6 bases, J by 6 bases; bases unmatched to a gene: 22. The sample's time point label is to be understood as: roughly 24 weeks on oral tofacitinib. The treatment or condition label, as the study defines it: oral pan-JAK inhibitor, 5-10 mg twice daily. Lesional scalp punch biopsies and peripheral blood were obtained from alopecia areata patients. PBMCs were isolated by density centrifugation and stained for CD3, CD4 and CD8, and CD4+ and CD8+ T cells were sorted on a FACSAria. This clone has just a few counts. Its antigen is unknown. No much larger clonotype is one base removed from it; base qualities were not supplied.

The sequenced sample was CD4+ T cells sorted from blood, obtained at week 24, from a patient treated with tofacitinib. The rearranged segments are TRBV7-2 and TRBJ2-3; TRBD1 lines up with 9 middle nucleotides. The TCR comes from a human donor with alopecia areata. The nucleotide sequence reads TGTGCCAGCAGGCCCTCCACCGTCCCGGGACAGGGAACGCGGGATACGCAGTATTTT. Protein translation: CASRPSTVPGQGTRDTQYF.